The 29 T cell receptor beta chains listed next were all sequenced from one sample in a study of T-cell reconstitution after alpha-beta-depleted transplantation in children. Preparing the TCRbeta library involved the use of unique molecular identifiers. Using its own MiXCR run on the PCR reads, TCRdb lists one record per CDR3 protein. The table has about 400,000 distinct CDR3 sequences, roughly 21% seen once. Sequencing was performed on PBMCs from the stem cell graft donor, taken from the stem cell graft. The receptors shown here come from a human donor who donated a stem cell graft to a child with acute myeloid leukemia.

The rearrangement joins TRBV5-6 to TRBJ2-1, with D possibly being TRBD2 (5 bases). Germline V gene sequence: CDR1 SGHDT, CDR2 YYEEEE. CDR3 length: 14 amino acids. Deletions cut 2 bases from V and 7 bases from J, with 13 bases between. The CDR3 coding sequence is TGTGCCAGCAGCTTTCGAGGGAGTGGGAATGAGCAGTTCTTC. Translated: CASSFRGSGNEQFF.

This clonotype was seen ten or more times. V and J are TRBV20-1 and TRBJ2-1; possible D gene TRBD2, 6 bases. The V gene's germline CDR1 is DFQATT and CDR2 SNEGSKA (reference sequence). CDR3 size: 12 residues. Trimming pared 3 bases from V and 6 bases from J, leaving 9 bases between. CDR3 DNA sequence: TGCAGTGCTAGGTCCGGGGGCAATGAGCAGTTCTTC. Translated, it gives CSARSGGNEQFF.

V and J are TRBV7-9 and TRBJ2-1, with TRBD1 as a possible D gene (6 bases). The CDR3 runs to 14 residues. Per germline, CDR1 SEHNR and CDR2 FQNEAQ (reference sequence). Deletions cut 3 bases from V and 9 bases from J, with 15 bases between. The CDR3 DNA reads TGTGCCAGCAGCTTGCTCGGGCGAGGGGGTGAGCAGTTCTTC. It yields the protein CASSLLGRGGEQFF.

In this sample, this clonotype turned up many times. The rearrangement links TRBV12-3 or TRBV12-4 to TRBJ2-7, with TRBD1 matching over 8 bases. The length of the CDR3 is 14 residues. Trimming cost V 6 bases and J 3 bases; bases outside gene matches: 7. This chain's CDR3 is CASSPGQEIYEQYF. The CDR3 DNA sequence: TGTGCCAGCAGCCCGGGACAGGAGATCTACGAGCAGTACTTC.

The V and J genes are TRBV20-1 and TRBJ2-3, with 14 bases fitting TRBD2. J gave up 2 bases and V 3 bases, and 4 bases lay outside the gene matches. Germline CDR1 and CDR2: DFQATT and SNEGSKA (reference sequence). CDR3 size: 16 residues. The CDR3 is CSASKTSGRATDTQYF. The CDR3 coding sequence is TGCAGTGCTAGTAAGACTAGCGGGAGGGCCACAGATACGCAGTATTTT.

The sample holds a few counts of this clonotype. The chain combines TRBV4-2 with TRBJ2-3, with TRBD2 identical over 8 bases. This CDR3 is built from 16 residues. Germline V gene data show CDR1 as LGHNA and CDR2 as YNFKEQ. V shed 3 bases, J shed 1 base, and the junction held 6 bases outside the gene matches. The CDR3: CASSHTAGVGTDTQYF. The CDR3 nucleotides read TGTGCCAGCAGCCATACAGCGGGAGTGGGCACAGATACGCAGTATTTT.

This chain joins TRBV12-3 or TRBV12-4 and TRBJ2-7; tentative D call: TRBD1 (5 bases). Trimming cost V 6 bases and J 3 bases, with 15 bases left between them. The CDR3 consists of 14 residues. Here the CDR3 DNA reads TGTGCCAGCAGCCGAGAGCAAGGGGTCTACGAGCAGTACTTC. Translation gives CASSREQGVYEQYF.

This clonotype was counted ten times or more. The J gene is TRBJ2-1, the V gene TRBV5-6; tentative D call: TRBD2 (6 bases). The CDR3 consists of 17 residues. V lost 2 bases and J 0 bases, leaving 15 bases between the germline ends. The germline V gene encodes CDR1 SGHDT and CDR2 YYEEEE. This chain's CDR3 is CASSFGLADSSYNEQFF. As DNA, the CDR3 is TGTGCCAGCAGCTTCGGCTTAGCGGATAGCTCCTACAATGAGCAGTTCTTC.

The rearrangement uses TRBV11-2 and TRBJ2-2, with 7 bases that match TRBD1. Germline CDR1 and CDR2: SGHAT and FQNNGV. The J segment lost 4 bases and the V segment lost 5 bases, leaving 7 bases of the junction unmatched. There are 15 residues in the CDR3. CDR3 sequence (DNA): TGTGCCAGCAGCCCGGGACAGTACCTCACCGGGGAGCTGTTTTTT. Translating it yields CASSPGQYLTGELFF.

The chain couples TRBV11-2 to TRBJ1-1, with D unresolved. The V gene's germline CDR1 is SGHAT and CDR2 FQNNGV. The germline V and J ends were trimmed by 0 bases and 0 bases, with 11 bases remaining between them. The CDR3 loop spans 16 amino acids. This CDR3 is CASSLEFGKMNTEAFF. CDR3 coding DNA: TGTGCCAGCAGCTTAGAATTCGGCAAGATGAACACTGAAGCTTTCTTT.

This clonotype occurred a few times. The V and J genes are TRBV29-1 and TRBJ1-4, with TRBD1 matching 7 bases. The CDR3 has 14 residues. CDR1 is SQVTM, CDR2 ANQGSEA, per germline. With V trimmed by 6 bases and J by 0 bases, 4 bases remained unmatched. CDR3 coding DNA: TGCAGCGTCCAGGGGGGAGCAACTAATGAAAAACTGTTTTTT. Amino acids: CSVQGGATNEKLFF.

In DNA form, the CDR3 reads TGTGCCAGCAGTCCGAGGGACAGACGCCCCACAGATACGCAGTATTTT. It translates to CASSPRDRRPTDTQYF. The chain links TRBV12-3 or TRBV12-4 to TRBJ2-3; 7 nucleotides agree with TRBD1. CDR3 length: 16 residues. V gave up 5 bases and J gave up 2 bases; unmatched junction bases: 10.

This clonotype was detected once. The junction departs from germline at one end; a sequencing error may be responsible. V usage is TRBV9 and J usage is TRBJ2-1; 9 bases line up with TRBD2. Germline CDR1 reads SGDLS; CDR2 reads YYNGEE. The CDR3 covers 18 residues. DNA for the CDR3: TGTGCCAGCAGCGTAGCTCGGGGTAGCGGGAGCTCCTACAATCAGCAGTTCTTC. This gives the protein CASSVARGSGSSYNQQFF.

The genes are TRBV7-9 and TRBJ2-1; 9 bases line up with TRBD1. Losses at the gene ends were 5 bases for V and 6 bases for J; bases not matched to a gene: 8. Germline CDR1 is SEHNR and CDR2 is FQNEAQ (reference sequence). The CDR3 has 15 residues. CDR3 bases: TGTGCCAGCAGCCCCGCCGGGACAGGGACCAATGAGCAGTTCTTC. The encoded protein is CASSPAGTGTNEQFF.

There are many counts of this clonotype. The chain has TRBV4-2 and TRBJ2-7, with 8 positions matching TRBD2. The CDR3 contains 14 residues. CDR1 is LGHNA, CDR2 YNFKEQ, per germline. Trimming removed 3 bases from V and 5 bases from J; junction bases left unmatched: 6. Here the CDR3 DNA reads TGTGCCAGCAGCCACCCGCGGACTAGCAACGAGCAGTACTTC. This encodes CASSHPRTSNEQYF.

This clonotype was detected only a few times. The chain carries TRBV5-5 and TRBJ2-7, with a possible D match to TRBD2 (6 bases). The CDR3 has 15 residues. Germline loops: CDR1 SGHKS, CDR2 YYEKEE (reference sequence). V lost 1 base, J lost 3 bases, and 14 bases lay in between. This CDR3 is CASSLFGAGLYEQYF. The CDR3, as DNA: TGTGCCAGCAGCTTGTTCGGAGCGGGCCTCTACGAGCAGTACTTC.

In DNA, the CDR3 is TGTGCCAGCAGTTTAGCGGTGGCTAGCGGGGAATACAATGAGCAGTTCTTC. Its protein is CASSLAVASGEYNEQFF. This chain uses TRBV12-3 or TRBV12-4 with TRBJ2-1; 9 bases line up with TRBD2. CDR3 length: 17 residues. V lost 0 bases, J lost 4 bases, and 7 bases stayed unmatched.

This clonotype was seen at least ten times. This chain joins TRBV9 and TRBJ2-1; D is unresolved. There are 14 residues in the CDR3. The V gene lost 4 bases and the J gene lost 7 bases, with 15 bases spanning the gap. Germline CDR1 is SGDLS and CDR2 is YYNGEE. CDR3 nucleotides: TGTGCCAGCAGCCCCTCGCCTGGGTCTAATGAGCAGTTCTTC. As protein: CASSPSPGSNEQFF.

Ten or more counts support this clonotype. The chain employs TRBV7-8 and TRBJ2-7, with 9 bases matching TRBD2. CDR1 is SGHVS and CDR2 is FQNEAQ in the germline V gene. Unmatched junction bases numbered 5, after V lost 2 bases and J lost 0 bases. The CDR3 runs 16 residues. The DNA for the CDR3 is TGTGCCAGCAGCTTAATAGCGGGAGCCCTCTCCTACGAGCAGTACTTC. Protein product: CASSLIAGALSYEQYF.

This clonotype was counted only a few times. The chain employs TRBV12-3 or TRBV12-4 and TRBJ1-1; 11 bases map to TRBD1. The CDR3 extends over 14 amino acids. V shed 6 bases and J 6 bases; nucleotides not matched to a gene: 6. The CDR3 region has the DNA TGTGCCAGCAGCCCTGGACAGGGGGCGTCTGAAGCTTTCTTT. The encoded protein is CASSPGQGASEAFF.

The chain has TRBV12-3 or TRBV12-4 and TRBJ2-1; D not certain. The CDR3 spans 14 residues. Trimming shortened V by 2 bases and J by 0 bases, and 5 bases separated the two germline ends. For the CDR3, the DNA is TGTGCCAGCAGTTTAAGCCGCTCCTACAATGAGCAGTTCTTC. Translated: CASSLSRSYNEQFF.

This clonotype was seen only a few times. V and J are TRBV7-6 and TRBJ2-5; TRBD1 is a possible D gene (5 bases). Germline lookup yields CDR1 SGHVS and CDR2 FNYEAQ. Trimming removed 8 bases from V and 1 base from J, with 11 bases in between. The CDR3 runs to 13 residues. CDR3 DNA sequence: TGTGCCAGCGGAAGGGGCCCCCAAGAGACCCAGTACTTC. It yields the protein CASGRGPQETQYF.

This clonotype occurred a few times. The chain links TRBV21-1 to TRBJ2-1; TRBD1 is the table's D call, not checked against the DNA. TRBV21-1 is a documented pseudogene. The CDR3 is made up of 14 amino acids. The CDR3, as DNA: TGTGCCAGCAGCAAAGATTGGGGGCGCCTTGAGCAGTTCTTC. It translates to CASSKDWGRLEQFF.

This clonotype was detected only a few times. The chain combines TRBV5-4 with TRBJ2-1; tentatively, D is TRBD2 (6 bases). This CDR3 has 16 residues. Germline V CDR1 and CDR2: SGHNT, YYREEE (reference sequence). The germline V and J ends were trimmed by 4 bases and 2 bases, with 16 bases remaining between them. This CDR3 is CASSGRFGSTYNEQFF. For the CDR3, the DNA is TGTGCCAGCAGCGGACGCTTCGGGAGCACCTACAATGAGCAGTTCTTC. The full variable domain, its missing parts supplied by reference TRBV5-4 and TRBJ2-1, is ETGVTQSPTHLIKTRGQQVTLRCSSQSGHNTVSWYQQALGQGPQFIFQYYREEENGRGNFPPRFSGLQFPNYSSELNVNALELDDSALYLCASSGRFGSTYNEQFFGPGTRLTVL.

This clonotype was recorded a few times. The chain carries TRBV6-1 and TRBJ2-1, with 8 bases identical to TRBD2. The CDR3 extends over 15 amino acids. V shed 6 bases, J shed 0 bases, and the junction held 4 bases outside the gene matches. Germline CDR1 reads MNHNS; CDR2 reads SASEGT. The CDR3 coding sequence is TGTGCCAGCAGAGGCAGCGGGAGCTCCTACAATGAGCAGTTCTTC. It specifies CASRGSGSSYNEQFF.

The gene calls are TRBV3-1 and TRBJ2-1; a possible D gene is TRBD1 (5 bases). Germline assignment: CDR1 LGHDT and CDR2 YNNKEL (reference sequence). This CDR3 has 14 amino acids. The V and J ends lost 1 base and 12 bases respectively, with 16 bases between them. The CDR3 DNA reads TGTGCCAGCAGCCAAGCAGGGCTCAAAGCTAGGCAGTTCTTC. Protein: CASSQAGLKARQFF.

This clonotype has just a few counts. This chain joins TRBV6-2 or TRBV6-3 and TRBJ2-2, with D perhaps matching TRBD1 (6 bases). The CDR3 is 15 amino acids. V gave up 4 bases and J gave up 2 bases, with 11 bases separating them. Germline values: CDR1 MNHEY, CDR2 SVGEGT. CDR3 in amino acids: CASSLVGTNTGELFF. Here the CDR3 DNA reads TGTGCCAGCAGTTTGGTCGGGACAAACACCGGGGAGCTGTTTTTT.

The J gene is TRBJ2-3, the V gene TRBV25-1; 7 bases fit TRBD1. Trimming at V came to 2 bases and at J to 3 bases, leaving 2 bases not matched to a gene. Germline V gene lookup returns CDR1 MGHDK and CDR2 SYGVNS. This CDR3 comprises 14 residues. CDR3 in DNA: TGTGCCAGCAGTGAAGACAGGGAAACAGATACGCAGTATTTT. Translation gives CASSEDRETDTQYF.

The chain links TRBV29-1 to TRBJ2-2; 9 bases map to TRBD1. V was clipped by 1 base and J by 4 bases; unmatched bases: 1. The CDR3 is 14 amino acids. The germline V gene has CDR1 SQVTM and CDR2 ANQGSEA. CDR3 bases: TGCAGCGTTGAAGTGGGACAGGGCACCGGGGAGCTGTTTTTT. This gives the protein CSVEVGQGTGELFF.